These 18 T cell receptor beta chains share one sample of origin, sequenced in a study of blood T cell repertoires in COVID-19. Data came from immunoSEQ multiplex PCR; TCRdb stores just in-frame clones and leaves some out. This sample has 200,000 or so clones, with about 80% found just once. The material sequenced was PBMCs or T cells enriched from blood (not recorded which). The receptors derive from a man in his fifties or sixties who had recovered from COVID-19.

The CDR3 nucleotides read TGTGCCAGCAGTTACTCGTGGCAGGAGGGACTTGGCTACACCTTC. Translation gives CASSYSWQEGLGYTF. The chain employs TRBV6-2 or TRBV6-3 and TRBJ1-2, with a tentative D call TRBD1 (5 bases). The V gene lost 0 bases and the J gene lost 7 bases, with 15 bases spanning the gap. CDR1 and CDR2 (germline): MNHEY, SVGEGT. The CDR3 contains 15 residues.

CDR3 sequence reads: CASSTGQTQYGYTF. The CDR3 DNA sequence: TGCGCCAGCAGCACCGGACAGACCCAGTATGGCTACACCTTC. The chain combines TRBV5-1 with TRBJ1-2; tentative D call: TRBD1 (6 bases). CDR3 size: 14 residues. Germline-derived CDR1 and CDR2 are SGHRS and YFSETQ. Trimming took off 4 bases at V and 5 bases at J, with 15 bases between the two ends.

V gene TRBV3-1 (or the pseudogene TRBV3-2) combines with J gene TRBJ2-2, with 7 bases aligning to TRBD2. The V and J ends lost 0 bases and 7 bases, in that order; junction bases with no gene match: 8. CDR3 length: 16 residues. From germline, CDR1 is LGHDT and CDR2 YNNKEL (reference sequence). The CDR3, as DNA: TGTGCCAGCAGCCAAGATATCAGCGGGGATAGCGGGGAGCTGTTTTTT. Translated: CASSQDISGDSGELFF.

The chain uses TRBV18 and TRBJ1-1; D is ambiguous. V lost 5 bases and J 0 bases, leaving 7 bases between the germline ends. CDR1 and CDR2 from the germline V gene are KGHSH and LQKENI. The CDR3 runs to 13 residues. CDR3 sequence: CASSLSVNTEAFF. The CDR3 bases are TGTGCCAGCTCATTATCAGTGAACACTGAAGCTTTCTTT.

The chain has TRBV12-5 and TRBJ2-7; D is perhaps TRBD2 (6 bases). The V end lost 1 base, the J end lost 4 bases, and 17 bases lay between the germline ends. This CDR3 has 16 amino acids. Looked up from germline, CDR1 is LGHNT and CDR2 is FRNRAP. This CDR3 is CASGLGTSAGWYEQYF. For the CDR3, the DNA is TGTGCTAGTGGTTTGGGCACTAGTGCGGGGTGGTACGAGCAGTACTTC.

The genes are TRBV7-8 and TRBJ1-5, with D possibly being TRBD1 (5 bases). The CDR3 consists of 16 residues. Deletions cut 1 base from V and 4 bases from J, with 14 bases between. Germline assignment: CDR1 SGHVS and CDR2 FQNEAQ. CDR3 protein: CASSLGAGPRNQPQHF. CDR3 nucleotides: TGTGCCAGCAGCTTAGGGGCAGGGCCTAGAAATCAGCCCCAGCATTTT.

The chain's CDR3 is CASSLEGRGRSPLHF. The CDR3 region has the DNA TGTGCCAGCAGCTTGGAAGGAAGGGGCAGGTCACCCCTCCACTTT. The gene calls are TRBV5-4 and TRBJ1-6; tentative D call: TRBD1 (5 bases). The ends were cut back, 0 bases at V and 10 bases at J, with 14 bases in the middle. The CDR3 runs to 15 residues. Germline V lookup: CDR1 SGHNT, CDR2 YYREEE (reference sequence).

The CDR3 is CASSPVWRETYNEQFF. CDR3 in DNA: TGTGCCAGCAGCCCCGTTTGGCGGGAGACCTACAATGAGCAGTTCTTC. The J gene is TRBJ2-1, the V gene TRBV7-2; 7 bases are a match to TRBD2. CDR1 and CDR2 (germline): SGHTA, FQGNSA. V lost 5 bases to trimming and J lost 2 bases; unmatched junction nucleotides: 9. This CDR3 contains 16 residues. The variable domain in full, completed from reference TRBV7-2 and TRBJ2-1, reads GAGVSQSPSNKVTEKGKDVELRCDPISGHTALYWYRQSLGQGLEFLIYFQGNSAPDKSGLPSDRFSAERTGGSVSTLTIQRTQQEDSAVYLCASSPVWRETYNEQFFGPGTRLTVL.

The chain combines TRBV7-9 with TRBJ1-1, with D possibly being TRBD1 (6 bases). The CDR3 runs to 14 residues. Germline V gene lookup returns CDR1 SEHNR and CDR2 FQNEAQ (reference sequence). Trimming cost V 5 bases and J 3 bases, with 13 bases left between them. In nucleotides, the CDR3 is TGTGCCAGCAGCGAGCAGGGGATGGACACTGAAGCTTTCTTT. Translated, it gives CASSEQGMDTEAFF.

The CDR3, as DNA: TGCGCCAGCAGCTTGGAAGGTTTTCAGGGTAGGGCTGGGGCCAACGTCCTGACTTTC. It encodes CASSLEGFQGRAGANVLTF. V gene TRBV5-1 combines with J gene TRBJ2-6; the D gene is possibly TRBD1 (5 bases). The CDR3 is 19 residues long. Germline CDR1 reads SGHRS; CDR2 reads YFSETQ. V lost 0 bases to trimming and J lost 2 bases, with 18 bases between them.

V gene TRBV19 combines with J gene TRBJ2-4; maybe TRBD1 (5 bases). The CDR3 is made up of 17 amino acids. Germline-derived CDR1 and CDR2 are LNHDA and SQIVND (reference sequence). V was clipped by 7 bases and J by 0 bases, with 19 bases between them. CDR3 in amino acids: CASTSLAGQRAKNIQYF. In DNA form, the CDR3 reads TGTGCCAGTACTTCTCTTGCAGGACAAAGAGCCAAAAACATTCAGTACTTC.

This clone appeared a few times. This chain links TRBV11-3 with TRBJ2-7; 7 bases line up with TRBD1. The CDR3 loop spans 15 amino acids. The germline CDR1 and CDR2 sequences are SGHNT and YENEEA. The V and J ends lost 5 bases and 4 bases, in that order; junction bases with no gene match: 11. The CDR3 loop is CASSPQTGAGYEQYF. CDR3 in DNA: TGTGCCAGCAGCCCACAAACAGGGGCGGGTTACGAGCAGTACTTC. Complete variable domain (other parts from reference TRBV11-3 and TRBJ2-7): EAGVVQSPRYKIIEKKQPVAFWCNPISGHNTLYWYLQNLGQGPELLIRYENEEAVDDSQLPKDRFSAERLKGVDSTLKIQPAELGDSAVYLCASSPQTGAGYEQYFGPGTRLTVT.

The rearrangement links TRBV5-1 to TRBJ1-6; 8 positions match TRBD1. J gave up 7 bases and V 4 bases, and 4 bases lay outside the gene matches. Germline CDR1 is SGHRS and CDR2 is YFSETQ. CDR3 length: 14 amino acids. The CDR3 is CASSGQGSNSPLHF. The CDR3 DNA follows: TGCGCCAGCAGCGGACAGGGATCCAATTCACCCCTCCACTTT.

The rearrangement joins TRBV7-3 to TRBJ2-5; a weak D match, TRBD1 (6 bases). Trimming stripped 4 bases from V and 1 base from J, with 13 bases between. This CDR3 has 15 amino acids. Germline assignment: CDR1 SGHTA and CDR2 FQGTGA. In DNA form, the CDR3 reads TGTGCCAGCAGCTCATACCCGACAGGCCAAGAGACCCAGTACTTC. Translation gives CASSSYPTGQETQYF.

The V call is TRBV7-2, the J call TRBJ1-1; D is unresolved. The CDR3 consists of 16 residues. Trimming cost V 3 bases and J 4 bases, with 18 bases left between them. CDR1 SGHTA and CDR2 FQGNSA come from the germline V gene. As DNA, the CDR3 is TGTGCCAGCAGCTTTAAAGGCGGACTGGGGAGCACTGAAGCTTTCTTT. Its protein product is CASSFKGGLGSTEAFF. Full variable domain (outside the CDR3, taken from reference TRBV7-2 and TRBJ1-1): GAGVSQSPSNKVTEKGKDVELRCDPISGHTALYWYRQSLGQGLEFLIYFQGNSAPDKSGLPSDRFSAERTGGSVSTLTIQRTQQEDSAVYLCASSFKGGLGSTEAFFGQGTRLTVV.

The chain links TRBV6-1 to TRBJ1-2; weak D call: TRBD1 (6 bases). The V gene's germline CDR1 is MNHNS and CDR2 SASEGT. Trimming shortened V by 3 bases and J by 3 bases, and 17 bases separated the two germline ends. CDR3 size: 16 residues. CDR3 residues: CASSDPGGRTDYGYTF. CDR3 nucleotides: TGTGCCAGCAGTGACCCCGGGGGGCGGACGGACTATGGCTACACCTTC.

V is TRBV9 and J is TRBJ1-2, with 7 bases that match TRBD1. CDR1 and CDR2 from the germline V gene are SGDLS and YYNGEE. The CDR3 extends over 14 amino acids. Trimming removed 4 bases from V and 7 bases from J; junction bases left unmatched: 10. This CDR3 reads CASSLGDRAGGYTF. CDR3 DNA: TGTGCCAGCAGCCTCGGGGACAGAGCCGGTGGCTACACCTTC.

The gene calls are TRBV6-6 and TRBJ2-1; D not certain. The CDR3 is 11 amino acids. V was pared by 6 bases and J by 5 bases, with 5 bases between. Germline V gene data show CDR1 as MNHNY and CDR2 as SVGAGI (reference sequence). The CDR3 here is CASRQHNEQFF. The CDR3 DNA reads TGTGCCAGCAGACAGCACAATGAGCAGTTCTTC.